The clone carrying this T cell receptor (beta chain) is a singleton in its sample. V was cut by 0 bases and J by 4 bases, with 19 bases left in between. Germline loops: CDR1 LGHNA, CDR2 YSLEER. The CDR3 contains 18 residues. This sample is drawn from a study of T cell changes during pregnancy in multiple sclerosis. Sequencing used immunoSEQ multiplex PCR; TCRdb keeps in-frame clones, though not all of them. This sample has 95,000 to 100,000 clones, with 91% found just once. The sequence derives from a female donor with multiple sclerosis, enrolled in a pregnancy study. The sequencing here drew on peripheral blood, taken in the second trimester of pregnancy. The chain combines TRBV4-3 with TRBJ2-1, with D perhaps TRBD2 (5 bases). The CDR3 DNA follows: TGCGCCAGCAGCCAAGATTATGCCGGAGTAGCGCATTACAATGAGCAGTTCTTC. Its protein is CASSQDYAGVAHYNEQFF.